What follows is one T cell receptor (beta chain) and its context. What it recognizes is unknown. The sample belongs to a study of OX40 agonist ivuxolimab in advanced cancers. Regarding the study as a whole: The work left the antigen specificity of expanded peripheral T cells undetermined.

This CDR3 has 17 residues. Trimming cost V 3 bases and J 0 bases; bases outside gene matches: 8. Germline CDR1 and CDR2: LNHNV and YYDKDF (reference sequence). Data came from immunoSEQ multiplex PCR; TCRdb stores just in-frame clones and leaves some out. The table records 80,000 or so clones, roughly nine tenths of them present only once. The chain employs TRBV15 and TRBJ1-3, with 7 bases that match TRBD1. The material was CD4+ or CD8+ T cells sorted from blood, obtained in a trial of the OX40 agonist ivuxolimab. This TCR came from an adult with an advanced solid tumor such as melanoma, head and neck, liver or kidney cancer. The chain's CDR3 is CATSRDRTSVSGNTIYF. CDR3 coding DNA: TGTGCCACCAGCAGGGACAGGACCTCCGTCTCTGGAAACACCATATATTTT.